This T cell receptor (beta chain) was sequenced in a study of blood T cell repertoires in COVID-19. On the study more broadly: Collection of acute and convalescent COVID-19 samples took place in the United States, Italy and Spain. Nucleic acid was either cDNA or gDNA, and it came from T cells, B-cell-depleted T cells, or PBMCs.

Trimming took 6 bases from V and 7 from J, leaving 18 bases between them. CDR1 PRHDT and CDR2 FYEKMQ come from the germline V gene (reference sequence). The CDR3 length is 14 residues. Original processing notes: Reference gene primer amplification gave estimated nucleated cell counts. TCRdb's copy holds only in-frame clones and misses some; the assay was immunoSEQ multiplex PCR. That table furnishes V, J and clone size, whereas the DNA furnished D and trimming. The table has about 200,000 clones, 80% to 90% seen once. The chain is built from TRBV13 and TRBJ1-1; no reliable D call. The material sequenced was peripheral blood. The TCR originated in a human donor in a cohort sampled during active COVID-19. This CDR3 reads CASSRPRVRGEAFF. CDR3 in DNA: TGTGCCAGCAGTCGCCCCCGGGTACGAGGTGAAGCTTTCTTT.